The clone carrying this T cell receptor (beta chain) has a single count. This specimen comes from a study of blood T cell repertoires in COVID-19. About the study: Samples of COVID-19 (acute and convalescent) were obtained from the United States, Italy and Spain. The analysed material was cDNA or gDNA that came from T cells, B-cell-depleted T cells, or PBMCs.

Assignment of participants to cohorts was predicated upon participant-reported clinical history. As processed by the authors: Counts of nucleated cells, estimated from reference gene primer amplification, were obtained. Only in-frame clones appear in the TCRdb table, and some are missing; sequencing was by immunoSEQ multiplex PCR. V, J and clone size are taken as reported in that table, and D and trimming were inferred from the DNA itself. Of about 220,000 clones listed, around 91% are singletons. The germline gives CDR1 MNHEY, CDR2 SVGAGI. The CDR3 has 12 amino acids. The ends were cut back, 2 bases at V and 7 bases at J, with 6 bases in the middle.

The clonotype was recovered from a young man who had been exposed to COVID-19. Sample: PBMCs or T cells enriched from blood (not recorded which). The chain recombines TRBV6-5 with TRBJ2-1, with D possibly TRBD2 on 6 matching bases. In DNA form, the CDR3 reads TGTGCCAGCAGTTACGGGGGGAATGAGCAGTTCTTC. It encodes CASSYGGNEQFF.